This TCR beta chain was captured in a study of shared clonotypes between healthy human individuals. Assay: immunoSEQ multiplex PCR; the TCRdb copy retains only in-frame clones and omits some. Of some 2.1 million clones in the sample, 90% to 95% were seen once. The CDR3 length is 17 residues. V lost 0 bases, J lost 9 bases, and 22 bases lay in between. Germline V gene lookup returns CDR1 SGDLS and CDR2 YYNGEE. The chain joins TRBV9 to TRBJ2-1; D may correspond to TRBD1 or TRBD2 (6 bases each). The sequence was obtained from a man younger than 35 in good health. The sample taken for sequencing was naive CD4+ T cells sorted from blood. Described subset: CD45RA+ positively selected. CDR3 residues: CASSVDSSGGTRAEQFF. The DNA of the CDR3 is TGTGCCAGCAGCGTAGATTCGTCCGGGGGCACCAGGGCTGAGCAGTTCTTC.